This T cell receptor beta chain was obtained from a study of T cells in Graves' hyperthyroidism and ophthalmopathy. General observations from the study: Most thyroid clonotypes with frequency above 0.001 were detected in blood.

As concerns this clonotype: As yet, its antigen is unknown.

Researchers took RNA transcripts and amplified the TCR beta CDR3 regions from them. A set of HTBI primers served as the primers for a first-round RT-PCR of the TCR CDR3. Via MiXCR, TCRdb re-called the multiplex PCR reads, giving one row per CDR3 protein. Of about 600,000 distinct CDR3 sequences in the sample, 16% were seen once. A Clinical Activity Score of at least 3, a NOSPECS grade of at least 4 and a duration under 3 months were recorded in the ophthalmopathy patients. This receptor was obtained from a woman in her forties with Graves' ophthalmopathy. The sample taken for sequencing was blood.

CDR3 bases: TGTGCCAGCAGCGACCCCGACAGGGGTGAAAAACTGTTTTTT. Its translation: CASSDPDRGEKLFF. The chain recombines TRBV6-1 with TRBJ1-4; 8 bases map to TRBD1. The germline CDR1 and CDR2 sequences are MNHNS and SASEGT. V dropped 6 bases and J dropped 7; count of bases not matched to a gene: 7. The CDR3 extends over 14 amino acids.